The 19 T cell receptor beta chains given below trace back to one sample, sequenced in a study of blood T cell repertoires in COVID-19. TCRdb's copy holds only in-frame clones and misses some; the assay was immunoSEQ multiplex PCR. The profile shows approximately 160,000 clones, about 83% of them singletons. The sequenced sample consisted of peripheral blood. These receptors were collected from a man between 65 and 85 years old who had recovered from COVID-19.

The chain carries TRBV28 and TRBJ1-5, with D perhaps matching TRBD1 (6 bases). V was clipped by 6 bases and J by 3 bases, with 12 bases between them. The length of the CDR3 is 14 residues. Germline assignment: CDR1 MDHEN and CDR2 SYDVKM. The CDR3 loop is CASRPGTINQPQHF. Here the CDR3 DNA reads TGTGCCAGCAGGCCTGGGACAATCAATCAGCCCCAGCATTTT.

This clone was observed a single time. The rearrangement uses TRBV5-4 and TRBJ2-5; TRBD2 is a possible D gene (6 bases). Trimming removed 4 bases at V and 4 bases at J, with 14 bases between. Germline V gene lookup returns CDR1 SGHNT and CDR2 YYREEE (reference sequence). The length of the CDR3 is 14 residues. The CDR3 DNA is TGTGCCAGCAGCCCGGAGGGTGTCGGAGAGACCCAGTACTTC. This gives the protein CASSPEGVGETQYF. The full variable domain, its missing parts supplied by reference TRBV5-4 and TRBJ2-5, is ETGVTQSPTHLIKTRGQQVTLRCSSQSGHNTVSWYQQALGQGPQFIFQYYREEENGRGNFPPRFSGLQFPNYSSELNVNALELDDSALYLCASSPEGVGETQYFGPGTRLLVL.

This sequence joins TRBV6-5 and TRBJ2-3, with 8 positions matching TRBD2. V was clipped by 2 bases and J by 1 base; unmatched bases: 2. The germline CDR1 and CDR2 sequences are MNHEY and SVGAGI. This CDR3 spans 15 amino acids. The CDR3: CASSYAREGTDTQYF. The CDR3 bases are TGTGCCAGCAGTTACGCGCGGGAGGGCACAGATACGCAGTATTTT.

The chain uses TRBV7-8 and TRBJ2-7; a weak D match, TRBD1 (6 bases). CDR3 length: 16 residues. CDR1 is SGHVS, CDR2 FQNEAQ, per germline. With 5 bases removed from V and 0 bases from J, the gap between germline ends came to 17 bases. In nucleotides, the CDR3 is TGTGCCAGCAGCCCCCGGACAGACTCGGGCTCCTACGAGCAGTACTTC. Its translation: CASSPRTDSGSYEQYF. Drawing the rest from reference TRBV7-8 and TRBJ2-7, the complete variable domain is GAGVSQSPRYKVAKRGQDVALRCDPISGHVSLFWYQQALGQGPEFLTYFQNEAQLDKSGLPSDRFFAERPEGSVSTLKIQRTQQEDSAVYLCASSPRTDSGSYEQYFGPGTRLTVT.

This chain uses TRBV28 with TRBJ2-1, with TRBD1 matching over 9 bases. This CDR3 has 14 residues. The germline CDR1 and CDR2 sequences are MDHEN and SYDVKM. After removal of 10 bases from V and 7 bases from J, the junction contained 11 bases not matched to a gene. Here the CDR3 reads CATVRDRVGNEQFF. The CDR3 region has the DNA TGTGCCACCGTTCGGGACAGGGTGGGAAATGAGCAGTTCTTC. The variable domain in full, completed from reference TRBV28 and TRBJ2-1, reads DVKVTQSSRYLVKRTGEKVFLECVQDMDHENMFWYRQDPGLGLRLIYFSYDVKMKEKGDIPEGYSVSREKKERFSLILESASTNQTSMYLCATVRDRVGNEQFFGPGTRLTVL.

The genes are TRBV9 and TRBJ2-7; 9 nucleotides agree with TRBD2. The V segment lost 4 bases and the J segment 2 bases; nucleotides outside the gene matches: 10. This CDR3 has 16 residues. CDR1 and CDR2 (germline): SGDLS, YYNGEE. The CDR3 spells CASSPNPSGKTYEQYF. For the CDR3, the DNA is TGTGCCAGCAGCCCCAACCCTAGCGGGAAGACCTACGAGCAGTACTTC. Filled out from reference TRBV9 and TRBJ2-7, the complete variable domain reads DSGVTQTPKHLITATGQRVTLRCSPRSGDLSVYWYQQSLDQGLQFLIQYYNGEERAKGNILERFSAQQFPDLHSELNLSSLELGDSALYFCASSPNPSGKTYEQYFGPGTRLTVT.

The chain recombines TRBV3-1 (or the pseudogene TRBV3-2) with TRBJ2-1; the match to TRBD2 covers 9 bases. Trimming cost V 6 bases and J 5 bases; bases outside gene matches: 5. This CDR3 is 14 amino acids long. Germline V gene lookup returns CDR1 LGHDT and CDR2 YNNKEL (reference sequence). DNA for the CDR3: TGTGCCAGCAGAGGGCCTAGCGGGAACAATGAGCAGTTCTTC. It specifies CASRGPSGNNEQFF.

CDR3 sequence: CASSLVGLTGTANEKLFF. CDR3 sequence (DNA): TGTGCCAGCAGCTTAGTTGGCCTCACAGGGACGGCTAATGAAAAACTGTTTTTT. V and J are TRBV11-2 and TRBJ1-4, with D possibly TRBD1 on 6 matching bases. The CDR3 is 18 amino acids. The germline V and J ends were trimmed by 1 base and 3 bases, with 18 bases remaining between them. CDR1 SGHAT and CDR2 FQNNGV come from the germline V gene.

The chain combines TRBV5-6 with TRBJ2-7; 12 bases are shared with TRBD2. From germline, CDR1 is SGHDT and CDR2 YYEEEE. The CDR3 length is 14 residues. The V gene end was trimmed by 3 bases and the J gene end by 7 bases; junction bases not matched to a gene: 5. The CDR3 nucleotides read TGTGCCAGCAGCTGGGGACTAGCGGGTGGAGAGCAGTACTTC. Translating gives CASSWGLAGGEQYF.

This rearrangement joins TRBV24-1 to TRBJ2-1; D is possibly TRBD2 (6 bases). The V end was cut by 4 bases, the J end by 0 bases, with 18 bases between. Germline values: CDR1 KGHDR, CDR2 SFDVKD. The CDR3 consists of 18 residues. The CDR3 protein is CATSDPATRSNSYNEQFF. The CDR3 DNA reads TGTGCCACCAGTGACCCTGCGACTAGATCCAACTCCTACAATGAGCAGTTCTTC.

The chain has TRBV10-1 and TRBJ2-1; 8 bases are a match to TRBD2. V lost 3 bases to trimming and J lost 10 bases; unmatched junction nucleotides: 5. The CDR3 runs to 13 residues. CDR1 is WNHNN and CDR2 is SYGVQD in the germline V gene (reference sequence). In DNA, the CDR3 is TGCGCCAGCAGTGATAGCGGGATAATCGAGCAGTTCTTC. As protein: CASSDSGIIEQFF.

This chain's CDR3 is CASSQESTEAFF. The CDR3, as DNA: TGCGCCAGCAGCCAAGAGTCTACTGAAGCTTTCTTT. The chain employs TRBV4-1 and TRBJ1-1, with D uncertain. The CDR3 extends over 12 amino acids. Deletions cut 0 bases from V and 5 bases from J, with 4 bases between. Germline loops: CDR1 MGHRA, CDR2 YSYEKL.

On this clone: One end of the junction varies from germline; a read error may be responsible. The chain recombines TRBV12-3 or TRBV12-4 with TRBJ1-3; D gene uncertain. The CDR3 is made up of 13 amino acids. The CDR3 DNA reads TGTGCCAGCAGTTTAGCGCTCGGGTTGCCCCCGGATTTT. As protein: CASSLALGLPPDF.

The rearrangement links TRBV18 to TRBJ1-4; tentative D call: TRBD1 (5 bases). Between the trimmed V and J ends, which lost 4 bases and 4 bases, there was a span of 10 bases. The germline V gene encodes CDR1 KGHSH and CDR2 LQKENI. The CDR3 covers 14 residues. The CDR3 bases are TGTGCCAGCTCACGGCAGGGATATAATGAAAAACTGTTTTTT. Amino acids: CASSRQGYNEKLFF.

J is TRBJ2-7 and V is TRBV7-4, with 11 bases identical to TRBD1. The junction had 6 bases not matched to a gene; V was cut back by 2 bases and J by 6 bases. The CDR3 contains 15 residues. The germline V gene encodes CDR1 SGHVT and CDR2 SQSDAQ. CDR3 sequence reads: CASSLWDRGDREQYF. The DNA of the CDR3 is TGTGCCAGCAGCTTATGGGACAGGGGGGACCGCGAGCAGTACTTC.

The rearrangement uses TRBV2 and TRBJ1-4; no clear D. This CDR3 comprises 14 residues. Trimming took 6 bases from V and 0 from J, leaving 8 bases between them. In germline, CDR1 is SNHLY, CDR2 FYNNEI. The CDR3 spells CASSTPATNEKLFF. Written as DNA, the CDR3 is TGTGCCAGCAGCACACCCGCAACTAATGAAAAACTGTTTTTT.

This clone was seen ten or more times. This specimen includes other DNA sequences encoding the same CDR3. The chain links TRBV6-1 to TRBJ2-3, with 11 nucleotides matching TRBD2. The germline CDR1 and CDR2 sequences are MNHNS and SASEGT. After removal of 2 bases from V and 4 bases from J, the junction contained 2 bases not matched to a gene. CDR3 length: 15 amino acids. This chain's CDR3 is CASSELAGGPDTQYF. The CDR3, as DNA: TGTGCCAGCAGTGAATTAGCGGGAGGGCCAGATACGCAGTATTTT.

The chain carries TRBV18 and TRBJ2-6; 7 bases line up with TRBD1. Trimming took 6 bases from V and 3 from J; bases not matched to a gene: 5. Per the germline V gene, CDR1 is KGHSH and CDR2 is LQKENI. The CDR3 has 15 residues. The CDR3 is CASSLQGNGANVLTF. The CDR3 DNA reads as TGTGCCAGCTCCCTACAGGGGAATGGGGCCAACGTCCTGACTTTC.

CDR3 residues: CASSSSTGNTEAFF. For the CDR3, the DNA is TGTGCCAGCAGCTCATCGACGGGGAACACTGAAGCTTTCTTT. The chain links TRBV7-3 to TRBJ1-1; no reliable D call. V dropped 4 bases and J dropped 1 base, with 10 bases sitting between them. The V gene's germline CDR1 is SGHTA and CDR2 FQGTGA. The CDR3 consists of 14 residues.